These 17 T cell receptor beta chains originate from one sample sequenced in a study of blood T cell repertoires in COVID-19. The protocol was immunoSEQ multiplex PCR, while the TCRdb copy is restricted to in-frame clones and leaves out a portion. The sample records about 53,000 clones, 75% to 90% being singletons. The sample was peripheral blood. These TCRs come from a man aged 55 to 70 with active COVID-19.

The chain uses TRBV7-9 and TRBJ1-1; perhaps TRBD1 as D (6 bases). Between the trimmed V and J ends, which lost 5 bases and 2 bases, there was a span of 15 bases. There are 15 residues in the CDR3. Germline V gives CDR1 SEHNR, CDR2 FQNEAQ (reference sequence). CDR3 nucleotides: TGTGCCAGCAGCCCATCGGGACACCTTAACACTGAAGCTTTCTTT. It codes for CASSPSGHLNTEAFF.

The chain combines TRBV7-5 with TRBJ2-1; the table's D call, TRBD1, has no DNA check behind it. TRBV7-5 is tagged as a pseudogene. The length of the CDR3 is 17 residues. CDR3 sequence (DNA): TGTGCCAGAAGCTTAGGACAGGGCTTACGTCGTTACAATGAGCAGTTCTTC. It codes for CARSLGQGLRRYNEQFF.

A single count supports this clone. CDR3 sequence reads: CASSLDIGTGGMGTQYF. In nucleotides, the CDR3 is TGTGCCAGCAGCTTAGATATAGGGACAGGGGGTATGGGGACCCAGTACTTC. The chain links TRBV7-2 to TRBJ2-5; TRBD1 agrees at 11 bases. Germline V gene lookup returns CDR1 SGHTA and CDR2 FQGNSA. This CDR3 contains 17 residues. J lost 7 bases, V lost 1 base, and 11 bases had no gene match.

The chain is built from TRBV29-1 and TRBJ2-7; TRBD1 matches 9 bases. Germline V gene sequence: CDR1 SQVTM, CDR2 ANQGSEA. The CDR3 length is 14 residues. J was trimmed by 3 bases and V by 6 bases; bases with no gene match: 9. This CDR3 reads CSVPDRGKIYEQYF. CDR3 nucleotide sequence: TGCAGCGTCCCGGACAGGGGTAAAATCTACGAGCAGTACTTC.

The genes are TRBV7-3 and TRBJ2-5, with 14 nucleotides matching TRBD2. Germline V CDR1 and CDR2: SGHTA, FQGTGA. The V segment lost 4 bases and the J segment 2 bases; nucleotides outside the gene matches: 9. There are 18 residues in the CDR3. CDR3 in amino acids: CASSSPGLAGDSQETQYF. The CDR3 DNA is TGTGCCAGCAGCTCCCCGGGACTAGCGGGAGACTCTCAAGAGACCCAGTACTTC.

The gene calls are TRBV27 and TRBJ2-4, with TRBD2 matching over 7 bases. The CDR3 has 17 residues. V was clipped by 8 bases and J by 0 bases; unmatched bases: 13. CDR1 and CDR2 from the germline V gene are MNHEY and SMNVEV (reference sequence). The CDR3 region has the DNA TGTGCCAGCCTGGCTACCGGGTGGGGGGGAGCCAAAAACATTCAGTACTTC. Its translation is CASLATGWGGAKNIQYF.

The chain has TRBV7-2 and TRBJ2-7, with 8 bases aligning to TRBD2. The germline V gene has CDR1 SGHTA and CDR2 FQGNSA. The ends lost 1 base at V and 6 bases at J; junction bases unmatched: 14. The CDR3 consists of 17 residues. The CDR3 spells CASSLEGSGTRSGEQYF. The CDR3, as DNA: TGTGCCAGCAGCTTAGAGGGTAGTGGGACTAGATCGGGCGAGCAGTACTTC.

The chain links TRBV19 to TRBJ1-1, with D hard to call. This CDR3 spans 13 amino acids. CDR1 and CDR2 (germline): LNHDA, SQIVND (reference sequence). V dropped 2 bases and J dropped 5 bases, with 9 bases sitting between them. This chain's CDR3 is CASSINRETEAFF. The DNA of the CDR3 is TGTGCCAGTAGTATAAATCGGGAAACTGAAGCTTTCTTT.

The CDR3 bases are TGTGCCAGCAGCCAAACTAGCGGGACAAACACCGGGGAGCTGTTTTTT. This translates into CASSQTSGTNTGELFF. This sequence joins TRBV4-2 and TRBJ2-2, with 10 positions matching TRBD2. The CDR3 runs to 16 residues. CDR1 is LGHNA, CDR2 YNFKEQ, per germline. V lost 2 bases to trimming and J lost 2 bases; unmatched junction nucleotides: 2.

V gene TRBV2 combines with J gene TRBJ2-5, with D perhaps TRBD2 (5 bases). In germline, CDR1 is SNHLY, CDR2 FYNNEI. Trimming left V 3 bases short and J 1 base short, with 15 bases between. The CDR3 runs to 16 residues. The CDR3 spells CASSEESLGVQETQYF. The CDR3 region has the DNA TGTGCCAGCAGTGAGGAAAGTCTCGGGGTCCAAGAGACCCAGTACTTC. The complete variable domain, with remaining parts taken from reference TRBV2 and TRBJ2-5, reads EPEVTQTPSHQVTQMGQEVILRCVPISNHLYFYWYRQILGQKVEFLVSFYNNEISEKSEIFDDQFSVERPDGSNFTLKIRSTKLEDSAMYFCASSEESLGVQETQYFGPGTRLLVL.

The rearrangement joins TRBV19 to TRBJ1-4; no clear D gene. Germline values: CDR1 LNHDA, CDR2 SQIVND (reference sequence). There are 14 residues in the CDR3. Trimming removed 2 bases at V and 0 bases at J, with 4 bases between. CDR3 region: CASSITATNEKLFF. CDR3 in DNA: TGTGCCAGTAGTATAACAGCAACTAATGAAAAACTGTTTTTT.

This rearrangement joins TRBV5-6 to TRBJ2-2; no reliable D call. The V end was cut by 4 bases, the J end by 7 bases, with 11 bases between. Germline V gene sequence: CDR1 SGHDT, CDR2 YYEEEE. This CDR3 comprises 13 residues. The CDR3 DNA reads as TGTGCCAGCAGCGCGACACTGCTCGGGGAGCTGTTTTTT. This translates into CASSATLLGELFF.

The rearrangement joins TRBV27 to TRBJ1-5; weak D call: TRBD1 (5 bases). CDR1 is MNHEY, CDR2 SMNVEV, per germline (reference sequence). V gave up 0 bases and J gave up 7 bases, with 7 bases separating them. The CDR3 is made up of 13 amino acids. This chain's CDR3 is CASSLSEGQPQHF. The CDR3 DNA sequence: TGTGCCAGCAGTTTATCGGAGGGGCAGCCCCAGCATTTT.

The V and J genes are TRBV27 and TRBJ2-1; tentatively, D is TRBD2 (5 bases). Germline CDR1 reads MNHEY; CDR2 reads SMNVEV (reference sequence). Trimming pared 6 bases from V and 0 bases from J, leaving 12 bases between. The CDR3 consists of 15 residues. In nucleotides, the CDR3 is TGTGCCAGCAGGCCAGACTATTTCTCCTACAATGAGCAGTTCTTC. It is translated as CASRPDYFSYNEQFF.

The chain recombines TRBV5-4 with TRBJ2-2; TRBD2 aligns across 10 bases. Germline CDR1 is SGHNT and CDR2 is YYREEE (reference sequence). With V trimmed by 0 bases and J by 10 bases, 6 bases remained unmatched. The CDR3 totals 15 residues. DNA for the CDR3: TGTGCCAGCAGCTTGGAGGGGACTAGCGTAGAGGAGCTGTTTTTT. It translates to CASSLEGTSVEELFF.

The DNA of the CDR3 is TGTGCCAGCAGCGTAGCGGCAGGTAGCGGGGGGGACGGTGAGCAGTTCTTC. This gives the protein CASSVAAGSGGDGEQFF. The chain recombines TRBV9 with TRBJ2-1; 11 positions agree with TRBD2. Trimming at V came to 0 bases and at J to 9 bases, leaving 11 bases not matched to a gene. Germline assignment: CDR1 SGDLS and CDR2 YYNGEE. The CDR3 runs to 17 residues.

The rearrangement joins TRBV4-1 to TRBJ2-3, with D hard to call. This CDR3 has 14 amino acids. Germline CDR1 and CDR2: MGHRA and YSYEKL. V lost 7 bases and J lost 4, with 15 bases in between. CDR3 sequence reads: CASKSPVTSDTQYF. The CDR3 bases are TGCGCCAGCAAGTCCCCCGTAACATCAGATACGCAGTATTTT.